The 14 T cell receptor beta chains given below trace back to one sample, sequenced in a study of T cell responses to AZD1222 COVID-19 vaccine. Repertoires were generated with immunoSEQ multiplex PCR, while TCRdb's copy carries only in-frame clones and drops some. The sample yields 100,000 to 150,000 clones, about nine tenths seen once. The sample here was peripheral blood, taken 28 days after the second AZD1222 dose. These receptors came from an adult who received the AZD1222 COVID-19 vaccine.

A note on this clone: At the DNA level, this CDR3 is encoded by other sequences in the same sample as well. The rearrangement uses TRBV12-3 or TRBV12-4 and TRBJ1-5, with D possibly TRBD1 on 6 matching bases. Trimming cost V 6 bases and J 4 bases, with 10 bases left between them. CDR3 length equals 13 residues. The CDR3 loop reads CASRRGGNQPQHF. For the CDR3, the DNA is TGTGCCAGCAGGAGAGGGGGGAATCAGCCCCAGCATTTT.

The J gene is TRBJ2-6, the V gene TRBV25-1; D remains unclear. The length of the CDR3 is 14 residues. CDR1 is MGHDK and CDR2 is SYGVNS in the germline V gene. Trimming removed 5 bases from V and 2 bases from J, with 7 bases in between. The CDR3 DNA sequence: TGTGCCAGCAGTTTGGGTGCTGGGGCCAACGTCCTGACTTTC. It is translated as CASSLGAGANVLTF.

CDR3 sequence reads: CASSSTRAGEQFF. CDR3 sequence (DNA): TGTGCCAGCAGTTCTACTAGGGCTGGCGAGCAGTTCTTC. The chain couples TRBV12-3 or TRBV12-4 to TRBJ2-1; D perhaps matches TRBD2 (5 bases). V lost 4 bases and J 10 bases, leaving 14 bases between the germline ends. The CDR3 totals 13 residues.

For this clone: Sequence at one end of the junction differs from germline and may be a read error. The chain is built from TRBV30 and TRBJ1-2; 7 bases line up with TRBD1. This CDR3 is built from 10 residues. The germline V gene encodes CDR1 GTSNPN and CDR2 SVGIG (reference sequence). For the CDR3, the DNA is TGTGCCTGGACGAATGGGACAGCGATTTTC. Protein: CAWTNGTAIF.

The chain has TRBV2 and TRBJ1-1, with D perhaps matching TRBD1 (6 bases). V was clipped by 3 bases and J by 1 base, with 18 bases between them. Germline V gene sequence: CDR1 SNHLY, CDR2 FYNNEI. This CDR3 is built from 17 residues. CDR3 sequence (DNA): TGTGCCAGCAGTGAGACCTTGGGCAGGGGTCAGAACACTGAAGCTTTCTTT. This translates into CASSETLGRGQNTEAFF. Complete variable domain (other parts from reference TRBV2 and TRBJ1-1): EPEVTQTPSHQVTQMGQEVILRCVPISNHLYFYWYRQILGQKVEFLVSFYNNEISEKSEIFDDQFSVERPDGSNFTLKIRSTKLEDSAMYFCASSETLGRGQNTEAFFGQGTRLTVV.

The chain combines TRBV7-3 with TRBJ1-2; 8 bases map to TRBD1. The germline V gene has CDR1 SGHTA and CDR2 FQGTGA. The CDR3 extends over 14 amino acids. The trim removed 5 bases at V and 5 bases at J, leaving 7 bases unmatched. Here the CDR3 DNA reads TGTGCCAGCAGCAGCGGACAGGGTGGTTATGGCTACACCTTC. Residues: CASSSGQGGYGYTF.

This chain links TRBV7-6 with TRBJ1-5; 8 nucleotides match TRBD1. Trimming cost V 5 bases and J 6 bases; bases outside gene matches: 12. CDR1 SGHVS and CDR2 FNYEAQ come from the germline V gene. The length of the CDR3 is 16 residues. The CDR3 coding sequence is TGTGCCAGCAGCCTGGGGGACAGGTCCTTTCGTCAGCCCCAGCATTTT. Protein product: CASSLGDRSFRQPQHF.

The rearrangement uses TRBV20-1 and TRBJ2-6, with unresolved D. This CDR3 is built from 11 residues. Germline V CDR1 and CDR2: DFQATT, SNEGSKA (reference sequence). The CDR3 loop reads CSPIGANVLTF. The CDR3 bases are TGCAGCCCCATCGGGGCCAACGTCCTGACTTTC.

V and J are TRBV15 and TRBJ2-6; 8 positions match TRBD1. Unmatched junction bases numbered 5, after V lost 3 bases and J lost 1 base. Per germline, CDR1 LNHNV and CDR2 YYDKDF (reference sequence). The CDR3 totals 17 residues. The CDR3 nucleotides are TGTGCCACCAGCAGCGGACAGGGTTTATCTGGGGCCAACGTCCTGACTTTC. Its protein is CATSSGQGLSGANVLTF.

The chain has TRBV5-1 and TRBJ1-1; 10 bases map to TRBD1. The CDR3 consists of 15 residues. Trimming at V came to 5 bases and at J to 5 bases, leaving 9 bases not matched to a gene. The germline V gene has CDR1 SGHRS and CDR2 YFSETQ. The CDR3 bases are TGCGCCAGCAGTCTGACCGGGACAGGGGAGACTGAAGCTTTCTTT. This sequence encodes CASSLTGTGETEAFF.

The rearrangement joins TRBV7-8 to TRBJ2-7; the match to TRBD1 covers 12 bases. V trimming: 6 bases; J trimming: 6 bases; junction bases outside the gene matches: 6. The length of the CDR3 is 14 residues. Germline CDR1 SGHVS, CDR2 FQNEAQ. As DNA, the CDR3 is TGTGCCAGCAGATCCGGGACAGGGGGCGGCGAGCAGTACTTC. It specifies CASRSGTGGGEQYF.

The chain is built from TRBV6-6 and TRBJ2-5; tentatively, D is TRBD2 (6 bases). The CDR3 totals 16 residues. CDR1 MNHNY and CDR2 SVGAGI come from the germline V gene (reference sequence). V lost 2 bases and J lost 2, with 15 bases in between. CDR3 DNA sequence: TGTGCCAGCAGTTACAGGGTGGAGGGGCCGCAAGAGACCCAGTACTTC. Residues: CASSYRVEGPQETQYF.

This clone was counted only a few times. The CDR3 here is CASSQPVEGNEQFF. CDR3 coding DNA: TGCGCCAGCAGCCAACCAGTTGAGGGTAATGAGCAGTTCTTC. The chain combines TRBV4-1 with TRBJ2-1; TRBD2 is a possible D gene (5 bases). Germline V gene lookup returns CDR1 MGHRA and CDR2 YSYEKL. Trimming pared 2 bases from V and 7 bases from J, leaving 12 bases between. This CDR3 spans 14 amino acids.

This clone was observed a few times. V usage is TRBV18 and J usage is TRBJ2-5; 11 bases map to TRBD2. This CDR3 region has 14 residues. V gave up 8 bases and J gave up 4 bases; unmatched junction bases: 6. Germline lookup yields CDR1 KGHSH and CDR2 LQKENI. In DNA, the CDR3 is TGTGCCAGCGCCAGTACTAGCGGGAGAGAGACCCAGTACTTC. It specifies CASASTSGRETQYF.